This TCR beta chain emerged from a study of T cells after posttransplantation cyclophosphamide listed by TCRdb under 2016. A note on the overall study: T cell repertoire reconstitution was tracked by TRB sequencing after myeloablative bone marrow transplantation in which posttransplantation cyclophosphamide was used as GVHD prophylaxis. Antigen receptor sequencing covered samples from a few dozen PTCy-treated patients and 16 of their related bone marrow donors. Blood from all 35 or so PTCy patients with 1-year posttransplant specimens was subjected to TRB sequencing. In 3 patients, TRB sequencing was also performed on up to about 3 more blood samples taken 2 to 5.2 years after transplant, and in several patients, pretransplant blood was also TRB-sequenced. Because TRA and TRB clonality correlated tightly in some ten samples, later TCR analyses were limited to TRB. Public TRB sequences were searched against a database of over 3,600 sequences associated with responses to pathogens, tumor antigens, self-antigens and alloantigens.

Genomic DNA was used for TRB sequencing, which was performed with the immunoSEQ assay at survey resolution or with the hsTCRB kit. In the source study's methods: The immunoSEQ software was used for initial read processing, and the LymphoSeq R package was used for repertoire analyses. Clonality was computed as 1 minus normalized Shannon entropy; Gini coefficient was also calculated for each TRB dataset. To infer phenotypes in unsorted samples, TRB sequences from sorted subsets of the recipient or donor were mapped onto unsorted samples from the same recipient. In TCRdb, the immuneACCESS table is reduced to in-frame sequences with V and J assigned. These tables do not hold every clone; where another copy was compared, an unresolved V gene accounts for under half, and the others remain unexplained. That table furnishes V, J and clone size, whereas the DNA furnished D and trimming. This sample has 25,000 to 30,000 clones in the table, none counted a single time. Of the sample, about 1.5% falls within the top ten clones.

This clone was seen many times. Its antigen is unknown. Base-call qualities are not available, and no considerably larger clone is one nucleotide away. In the germline V gene (reference sequence), CDR1 corresponds to MNHNY and CDR2 to SVGAGI. The CDR3 numbers 14 residues from cysteine through phenylalanine. The DNA shown is the 42-base CDR3, in frame from base 1. Deletion took 4 bases off V and 8 bases off J, with a span of 14 bases between the germline ends. Overall results and qualifications from the work: The TRB repertoires of T cells infiltrating skin or GI tract showed only limited overlap with the TRB repertoires of T cells in blood. Donor-recipient similarity was low at 1-2 months but rose over the first year, and later blood repertoires were often dominated by donor CD8+ memory clones. Across the 45 or so patients, TRB clonality was highly associated with recipient CMV seropositivity and CMV reactivation, and diversity with PTCy was similar to that in the CNI/methotrexate controls.

Peripheral blood samples were provided by related bone marrow donors on the day of marrow donation. Peripheral blood and bone marrow mononuclear cells were isolated by Ficoll-Hypaque density centrifugation and cryopreserved. Source material: PBMCs. Recombination linked TRBV6-6 to TRBJ1-4, and perhaps TRBD1 as D gene, on 6 matching bases. The receptor was derived from a man over 45 in good health, CMV-negative, and a related stem cell transplant donor. The DNA sequence is TGTGCCAGCAGTTTACAGGGAGTGGGAGAAAAACTGTTTTTT. Translation gives CASSLQGVGEKLFF.